This paragraph reports one T cell receptor (beta chain). The sample comes from a study of cytotoxic CD8 clonotypes in ibrutinib-treated CLL. TCRdb's copy holds only in-frame clones and misses some; the assay was immunoSEQ multiplex PCR. Among about 130,000 clones listed, about 85% were seen once. Trimming pared 8 bases from V and 4 bases from J, leaving 26 bases between. The CDR3 extends over 17 amino acids. Germline V gene data show CDR1 as MDHEN and CDR2 as SYDVKM. The V gene is TRBV28, the J gene TRBJ1-2; D possibly corresponds to TRBD1 (6 bases). This specimen consisted of PBMCs, obtained after 24 months of ibrutinib treatment. This sequence was found in a human donor with chronic lymphocytic leukemia. The CDR3 DNA reads TGTGCCAGCTCAATTTTGGGTAGGGGGGAAGGAGGCTATGGCTACACCTTC. As protein: CASSILGRGEGGYGYTF.